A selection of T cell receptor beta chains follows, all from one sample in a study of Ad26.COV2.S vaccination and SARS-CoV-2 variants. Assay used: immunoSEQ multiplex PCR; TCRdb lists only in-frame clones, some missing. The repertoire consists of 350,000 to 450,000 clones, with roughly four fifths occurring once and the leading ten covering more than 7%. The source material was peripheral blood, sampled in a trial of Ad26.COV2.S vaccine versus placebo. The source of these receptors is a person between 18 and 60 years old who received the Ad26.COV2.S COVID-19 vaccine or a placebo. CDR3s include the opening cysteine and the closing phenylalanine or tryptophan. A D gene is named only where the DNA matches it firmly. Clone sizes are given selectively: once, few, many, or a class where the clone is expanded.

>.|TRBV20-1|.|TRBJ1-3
CSASDGLANTIYF
TGCAGTGCTAGTGATGGACTAGCAAACACCATATATTTT
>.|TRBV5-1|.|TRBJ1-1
CASSLGQTGAFF
TGCGCCAGCAGCTTGGGGCAGACGGGAGCTTTCTTT
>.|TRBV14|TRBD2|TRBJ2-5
CASSPLLRTSGGGGETQYF
TGTGCCAGCAGCCCCCTGCTCAGGACTAGCGGGGGAGGAGGGGAGACCCAGTACTTC
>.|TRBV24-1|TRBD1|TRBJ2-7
CATSDAGTGGNEQYF
TGTGCCACCAGTGATGCCGGGACAGGGGGCAACGAGCAGTACTTC
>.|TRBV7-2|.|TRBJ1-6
CASSLWLLNPPLHF
TGTGCCAGCAGCTTATGGCTCCTTAATCCACCCCTCCACTTT
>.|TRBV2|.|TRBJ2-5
CASSDRGFQETQYF
TGTGCCAGCAGTGATCGGGGTTTCCAAGAGACCCAGTACTTC
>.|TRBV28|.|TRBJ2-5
CASSLGTAETQYF
TGTGCCAGCAGTTTGGGCACTGCGGAGACCCAGTACTTC
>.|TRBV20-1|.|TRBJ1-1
CSASLQANTEAFF
TGCAGTGCTAGTTTACAGGCGAACACTGAAGCTTTCTTT
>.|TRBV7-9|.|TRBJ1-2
CASSLDRTYGYTF
TGTGCCAGCAGCCTTGACAGGACCTATGGCTACACCTTC
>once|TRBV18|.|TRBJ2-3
CASSRTSTDTQYF
TGTGCCAGCTCACGGACTAGCACAGATACGCAGTATTTT
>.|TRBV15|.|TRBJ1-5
CATSRGREPQHF
TGTGCCACCAGCAGAGGGAGGGAGCCCCAGCATTTT
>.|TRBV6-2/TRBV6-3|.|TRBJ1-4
CASSYSGIREKLFF
TGTGCCAGCAGTTACTCAGGGATTAGAGAAAAACTGTTTTTT
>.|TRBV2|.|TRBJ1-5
CASKGEGLVQPQHF
TGTGCCAGCAAAGGGGAGGGTTTGGTACAGCCCCAGCATTTT
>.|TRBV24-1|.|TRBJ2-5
CATSDRLVGETQYF
TGTGCCACCAGTGATCGCCTAGTAGGAGAGACCCAGTACTTC
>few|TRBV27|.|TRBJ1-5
CASSSAGNQPQHF
TGTGCCAGCAGTTCAGCCGGGAATCAGCCCCAGCATTTT